This T cell receptor (beta chain) was retrieved from a study of T cell responses to AZD1222 COVID-19 vaccine. Second-dose schedules of about 4 or about 12 weeks were combined. Findings and caveats of the study: Elevations in Spike-specific TCR breadth and depth followed administration of two AZD1222 doses. Variant regions that are unmutated are reportedly the target of nearly half of spike-specific TCRs.

Produced via immunoSEQ multiplex PCR; TCRdb's table is partial and in-frame only. There are roughly 190,000 clones in the sample; roughly 92% occur only once, and more than 1.5% lies in the top ten. Germline values: CDR1 KGHSH, CDR2 LQKENI. The CDR3 is made up of 17 amino acids. The V gene lost 3 bases and the J gene lost 4 bases, with 20 bases spanning the gap. To note about this clone: Antigen specificity is unknown.

The receptor comes from an adult who received the AZD1222 COVID-19 vaccine. The material was peripheral blood, obtained 28 days after the second AZD1222 dose. The chain couples TRBV18 to TRBJ2-3; D not resolved. The CDR3 protein is CASSPVSSYRAADTQYF. DNA for the CDR3: TGTGCCAGCTCACCGGTATCTTCATATAGGGCGGCAGATACGCAGTATTTT.